This T cell receptor (beta chain) was sequenced during a study of T cells in women clearing cervical HPV infection. Concerning this clone itself: The CDR3 end falls 3 residues outside the read, so it is completed with the germline J gene.

Only in-frame clones appear in the TCRdb table, and some are missing; sequencing was by immunoSEQ multiplex PCR. There are under 50,000 clones in the sample, with about 0.94% held by the top ten. Germline V gives CDR1 DFQATT, CDR2 SNEGSKA (reference sequence). The CDR3 length is 10 residues. V lost 7 bases to trimming and J lost 6 bases, with 10 bases between them. This TCR derives from a woman aged 18-70 years with a cervical HPV16 infection that either progressed to CIN3+ or cleared (not recorded which). Material: blood buffy coat. This chain links TRBV20-1 with TRBJ2-7, with D perhaps matching TRBD1 (5 bases). The CDR3 sequence is CSVGLGEQYF. The CDR3 bases that were read are TGCAGTGTGGGGCTTGGCGAG.